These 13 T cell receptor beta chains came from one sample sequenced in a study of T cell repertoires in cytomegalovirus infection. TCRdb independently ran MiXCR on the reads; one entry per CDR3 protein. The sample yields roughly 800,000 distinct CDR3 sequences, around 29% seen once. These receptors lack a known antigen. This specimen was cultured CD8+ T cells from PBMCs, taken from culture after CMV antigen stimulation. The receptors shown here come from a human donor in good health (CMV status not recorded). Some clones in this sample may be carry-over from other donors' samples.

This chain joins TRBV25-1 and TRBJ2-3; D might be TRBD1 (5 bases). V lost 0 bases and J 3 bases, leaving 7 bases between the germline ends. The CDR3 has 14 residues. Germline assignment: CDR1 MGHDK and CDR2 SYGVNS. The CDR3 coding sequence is TGTGCCAGCAGTGAATACAGGGAAACAGATACGCAGTATTTT. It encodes CASSEYRETDTQYF.

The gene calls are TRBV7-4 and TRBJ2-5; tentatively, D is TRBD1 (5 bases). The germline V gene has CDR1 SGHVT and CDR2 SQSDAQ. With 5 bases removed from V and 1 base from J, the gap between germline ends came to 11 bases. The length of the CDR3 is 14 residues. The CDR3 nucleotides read TGTGCCAGCAGCACAGGACACCCCCAAGAGACCCAGTACTTC. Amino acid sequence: CASSTGHPQETQYF.

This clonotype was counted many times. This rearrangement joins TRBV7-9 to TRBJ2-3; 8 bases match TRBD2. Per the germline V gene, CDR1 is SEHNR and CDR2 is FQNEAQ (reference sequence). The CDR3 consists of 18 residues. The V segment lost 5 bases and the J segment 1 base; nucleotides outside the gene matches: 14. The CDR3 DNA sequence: TGTGCCAGCAGCCCGCCCGGGGTGAGCGGGGGACGCACAGATACGCAGTATTTT. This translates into CASSPPGVSGGRTDTQYF.

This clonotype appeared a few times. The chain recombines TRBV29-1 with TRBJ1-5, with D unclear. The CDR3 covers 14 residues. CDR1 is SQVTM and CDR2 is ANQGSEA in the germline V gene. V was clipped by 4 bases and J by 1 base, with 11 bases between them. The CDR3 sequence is CSVAVLGSNQPQHF. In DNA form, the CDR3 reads TGCAGCGTTGCGGTGTTGGGGAGCAATCAGCCCCAGCATTTT.

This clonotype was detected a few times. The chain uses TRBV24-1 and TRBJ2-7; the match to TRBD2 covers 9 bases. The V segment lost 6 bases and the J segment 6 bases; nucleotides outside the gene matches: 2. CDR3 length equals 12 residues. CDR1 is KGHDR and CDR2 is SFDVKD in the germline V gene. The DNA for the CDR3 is TGTGCCACCAGTAAACTAGCGGGCGAGCAGTACGTC. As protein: CATSKLAGEQYV.

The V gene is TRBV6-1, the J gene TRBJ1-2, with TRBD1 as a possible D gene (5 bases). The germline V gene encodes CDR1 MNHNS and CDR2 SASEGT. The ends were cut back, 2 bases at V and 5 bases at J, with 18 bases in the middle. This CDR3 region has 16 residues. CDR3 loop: CASSEKEQAIPYGYTF. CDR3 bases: TGTGCCAGCAGTGAAAAGGAACAGGCAATACCATATGGCTACACCTTC.

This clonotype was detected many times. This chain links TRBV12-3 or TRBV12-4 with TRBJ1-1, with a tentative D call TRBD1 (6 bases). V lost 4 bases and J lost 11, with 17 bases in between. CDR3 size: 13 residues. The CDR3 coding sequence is TGTGCCAGCAGTTCACAGGGACCTCAGCAGGCTTTCTTT. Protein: CASSSQGPQQAFF.

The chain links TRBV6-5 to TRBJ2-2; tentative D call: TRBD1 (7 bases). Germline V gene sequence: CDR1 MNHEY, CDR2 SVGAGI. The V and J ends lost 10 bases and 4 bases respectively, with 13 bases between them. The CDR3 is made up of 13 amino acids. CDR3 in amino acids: CATRGALTGELFF. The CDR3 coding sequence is TGTGCCACCAGGGGGGCGCTCACCGGGGAGCTGTTTTTT.

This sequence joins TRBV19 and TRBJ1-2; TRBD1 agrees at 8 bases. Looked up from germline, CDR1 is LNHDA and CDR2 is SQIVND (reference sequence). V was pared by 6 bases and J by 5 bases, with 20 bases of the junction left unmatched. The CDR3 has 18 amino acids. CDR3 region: CASRMFVVEGQGRYGYTF. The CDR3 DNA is TGTGCCAGTAGAATGTTTGTGGTAGAAGGACAGGGTCGTTATGGCTACACCTTC.

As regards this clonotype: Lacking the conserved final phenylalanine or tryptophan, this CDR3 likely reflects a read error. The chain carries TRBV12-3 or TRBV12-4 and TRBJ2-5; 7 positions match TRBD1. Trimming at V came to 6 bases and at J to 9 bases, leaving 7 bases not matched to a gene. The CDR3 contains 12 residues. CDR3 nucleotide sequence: TGTGCCAGCAGCCCGGGACAGCCAGCCCAGTACTAC. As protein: CASSPGQPAQYY.

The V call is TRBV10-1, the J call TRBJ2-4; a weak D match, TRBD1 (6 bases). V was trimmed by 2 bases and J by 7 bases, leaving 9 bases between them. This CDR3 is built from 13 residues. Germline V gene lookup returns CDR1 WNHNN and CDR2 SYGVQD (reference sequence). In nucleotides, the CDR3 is TGCGCCAGCAGTGAGAGGGGGAAGAACATTCAGTACTTC. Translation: CASSERGKNIQYF.

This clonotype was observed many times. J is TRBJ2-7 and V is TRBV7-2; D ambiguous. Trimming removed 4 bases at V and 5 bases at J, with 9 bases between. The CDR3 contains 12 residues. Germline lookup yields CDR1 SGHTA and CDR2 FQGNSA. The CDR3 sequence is CASSWVEHEQYF. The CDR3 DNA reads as TGTGCCAGCAGCTGGGTTGAACACGAGCAGTACTTC. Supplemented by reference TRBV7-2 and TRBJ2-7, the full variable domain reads GAGVSQSPSNKVTEKGKDVELRCDPISGHTALYWYRQSLGQGLEFLIYFQGNSAPDKSGLPSDRFSAERTGGSVSTLTIQRTQQEDSAVYLCASSWVEHEQYFGPGTRLTVT.

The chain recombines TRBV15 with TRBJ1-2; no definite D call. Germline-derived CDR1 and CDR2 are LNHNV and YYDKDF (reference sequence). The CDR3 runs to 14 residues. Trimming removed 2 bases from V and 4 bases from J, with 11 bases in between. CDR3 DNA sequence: TGTGCCACCAGCAGATCTAGAAACGGCTATGGCTACACCTTC. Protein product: CATSRSRNGYGYTF.